Listed below are T cell receptor beta chains from one sample, sequenced in a study of CD8 T cells in ankylosing spondylitis. TCRdb fed the 5' RACE reads into MiXCR, producing one record per CDR3 protein. The sample consists of more than 200,000 distinct CDR3 sequences, more than 20% of them appearing once. Sample: blood, either unsorted or a sorted T cell fraction (not recorded which). Receptors originate from a male donor with ankylosing spondylitis or in good health (not recorded which). Each CDR3 is given with its conserved first and last residue. D genes are given only for firm matches. A clone size is listed for some rows: how often the clone was seen (once, few, many), or a class if it is expanded.

V gene: TRBV29-1; D gene: -; clone size: -; CDR3 length: 12; J gene: TRBJ2-5; CDR3 protein: CSGVGFQETQYF; CDR3 DNA: TGCAGCGGGGTGGGGTTCCAAGAGACCCAGTACTTC
V gene: TRBV9; D gene: -; clone size: many; CDR3 length: 14; J gene: TRBJ2-3; CDR3 protein: CASSRKQGGDTQYF; CDR3 DNA: TGTGCCAGCAGCCGAAAACAGGGCGGGGATACGCAGTATTTT
V gene: TRBV5-5; D gene: TRBD1; clone size: many; CDR3 length: 15; J gene: TRBJ2-2; CDR3 protein: CASSPDRGATGELFF; CDR3 DNA: TGTGCCAGCAGCCCGGACAGGGGCGCCACCGGGGAGCTGTTTTTT
V gene: TRBV7-6; D gene: -; clone size: -; CDR3 length: 15; J gene: TRBJ1-2; CDR3 protein: CASSPMARGGYGYTF; CDR3 DNA: TGTGCCAGCAGCCCCATGGCCCGAGGGGGCTATGGCTACACCTTC
V gene: TRBV6-5; D gene: -; clone size: -; CDR3 length: 14; J gene: TRBJ1-1; CDR3 protein: CASSYGRPDTEAFF; CDR3 DNA: TGTGCCAGCAGTTACGGCAGGCCCGACACTGAAGCTTTCTTT
V gene: TRBV20-1; D gene: TRBD2; clone size: many; CDR3 length: 18; J gene: TRBJ2-1; CDR3 protein: CSAWLRARTSAVRWIQFF; CDR3 DNA: TGCAGTGCTTGGTTGCGGGCGCGAACTAGCGCAGTTCGGTGGATACAGTTCTTC
V gene: TRBV5-1; D gene: -; clone size: -; CDR3 length: 15; J gene: TRBJ1-1; CDR3 protein: CASSLLVQSNTEAFF; CDR3 DNA: TGCGCCAGCAGCTTGTTGGTCCAGTCGAACACTGAAGCTTTCTTT
V gene: TRBV6-5; D gene: TRBD2; clone size: -; CDR3 length: 17; J gene: TRBJ2-1; CDR3 protein: CASSYSGGGASYNEQFF; CDR3 DNA: TGTGCCAGCAGTTACTCGGGCGGGGGGGCGTCCTACAATGAGCAGTTCTTC
V gene: TRBV20-1; D gene: -; clone size: few; CDR3 length: 16; J gene: TRBJ2-3; CDR3 protein: CSARAQGGIGGDTQYF; CDR3 DNA: TGCAGTGCTAGGGCCCAGGGTGGTATCGGGGGAGATACGCAGTATTTT
V gene: TRBV11-2; D gene: -; clone size: many; CDR3 length: 14; J gene: TRBJ2-7; CDR3 protein: CASSFGQTSYEQYF; CDR3 DNA: TGTGCCAGCAGCTTTGGTCAGACCTCCTACGAGCAGTACTTC
V gene: TRBV15; D gene: -; clone size: -; CDR3 length: 14; J gene: TRBJ2-2; CDR3 protein: CATSRGGNTGELFF; CDR3 DNA: TGTGCCACCAGCAGAGGAGGGAACACCGGGGAGCTGTTTTTT